This T cell receptor beta chain was profiled in a study of T-cell reconstitution after alpha-beta-depleted transplantation in children. Unique molecular identifiers were built into the TCRbeta library. TCRdb re-analysed the PCR reads in MiXCR, keeping a single row per CDR3 protein. The sample contains fewer than 550,000 distinct CDR3 sequences, 10% of which appear only once. For this clonotype: Its target is unknown. A much larger clone lies a single base off, so this may be a read error.

CDR3 length: 13 residues. Per the germline V gene, CDR1 is SQVTM and CDR2 is ANQGSEA. Findings of the study overall: In patients about two months after transplant, alpha-beta T cells reportedly arose from several hundred expanded graft clones.

The chain carries TRBV29-1 and TRBJ2-1, with D possibly TRBD2 on 5 matching bases. The TCR comes from a child younger than 10 with inherited bone marrow failure, due to receive a stem cell transplant. The input for sequencing was PBMCs, taken before TCRalphabeta/CD19-depleted stem cell transplant. Written as DNA, the CDR3 is TGCGGCGTTCGAGGGTTCAGCTACAATGAGCAGTTCTTC. Amino acid sequence: CGVRGFSYNEQFF.